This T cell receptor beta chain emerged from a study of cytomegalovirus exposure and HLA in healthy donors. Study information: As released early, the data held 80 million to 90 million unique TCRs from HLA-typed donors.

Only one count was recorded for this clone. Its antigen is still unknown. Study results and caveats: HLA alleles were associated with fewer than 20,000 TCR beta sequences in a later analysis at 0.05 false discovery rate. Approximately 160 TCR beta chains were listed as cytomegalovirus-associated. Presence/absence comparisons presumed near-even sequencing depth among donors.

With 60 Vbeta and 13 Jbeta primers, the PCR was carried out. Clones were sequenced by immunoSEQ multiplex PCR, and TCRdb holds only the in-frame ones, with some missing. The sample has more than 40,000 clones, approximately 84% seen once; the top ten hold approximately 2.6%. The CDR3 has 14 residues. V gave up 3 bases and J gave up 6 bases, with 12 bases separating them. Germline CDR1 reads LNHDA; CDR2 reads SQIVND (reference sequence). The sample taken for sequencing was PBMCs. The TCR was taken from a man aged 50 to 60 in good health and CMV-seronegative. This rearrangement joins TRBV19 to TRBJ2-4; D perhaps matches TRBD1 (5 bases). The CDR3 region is CASSIPGLRNIQYF. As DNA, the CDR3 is TGTGCCAGTAGTATCCCAGGGCTCCGAAACATTCAGTACTTC.